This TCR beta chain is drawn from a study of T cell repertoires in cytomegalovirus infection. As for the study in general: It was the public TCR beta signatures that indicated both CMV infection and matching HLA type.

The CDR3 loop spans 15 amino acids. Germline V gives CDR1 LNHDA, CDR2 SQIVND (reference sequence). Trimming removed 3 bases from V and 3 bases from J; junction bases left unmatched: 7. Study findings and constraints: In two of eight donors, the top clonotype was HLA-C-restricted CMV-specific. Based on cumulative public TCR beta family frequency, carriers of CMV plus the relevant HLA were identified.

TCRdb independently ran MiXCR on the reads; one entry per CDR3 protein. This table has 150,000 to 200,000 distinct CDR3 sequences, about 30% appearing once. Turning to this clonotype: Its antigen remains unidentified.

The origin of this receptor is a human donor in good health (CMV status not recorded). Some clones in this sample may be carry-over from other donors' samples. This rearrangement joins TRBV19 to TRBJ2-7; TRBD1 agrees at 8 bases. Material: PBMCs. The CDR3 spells CASSITSGTGYEQYF. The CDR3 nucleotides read TGTGCCAGTAGTATCACCTCCGGGACAGGCTACGAGCAGTACTTC.